This T cell receptor (beta chain) was sequenced in a study of CD8 T cells in Susac syndrome. When the RNA was reverse transcribed, random hexamers were used with an input of about 0.5 to 1 ug. MiXCR was run by TCRdb on the immunoSEQ multiplex PCR reads, yielding one entry per CDR3 protein. The profile shows about 150,000 distinct CDR3 sequences, about 94% of them singletons. Germline CDR1 SEHNR, CDR2 FQNEAQ (reference sequence). The CDR3 has 18 residues. Trimming stripped 5 bases from V and 0 bases from J, with 17 bases between. The V call is TRBV7-9, the J call TRBJ2-6; maybe TRBD1 (6 bases). The sequence was obtained from a human donor with multiple sclerosis. The sequenced material came from CD8+ T cells from PBMCs. The CDR3 DNA reads as TGTGCCAGCAGCGGACACAGGGAAACCGGCTCTGGGGCCAACGTCCTGACTTTC. Translation: CASSGHRETGSGANVLTF.